The source of this TCR beta chain is a study of human T cells and chemical hapten exposure (dated by TCRdb to 2020 to 2023). Study-level background: For sensitization, 2% DPC in acetone was applied to a roughly 2 cm by roughly 2 cm area of upper inner arm skin. Patients additionally received weekly therapeutic DPC doses to the scalp throughout the approximately 25-week study period. Blood samples were taken from patients before sensitization (week 0) and then at 2, 6 and about 24 weeks after DPC sensitization. The mostly female patient cohort included alopecia areata with under or over 50% scalp involvement, alopecia totalis and alopecia universalis. Libraries were pooled for sequencing, and per-sample TCR yields varied mainly because of small differences in library volumes within the pool. Blood for TCR sequencing was provided by twenty-nine alopecia patients at one to four time points (pre-sensitization, 2, 6 and 24 weeks). Patch tests used Finn chambers with 0.01% DPC on the upper back, scored after 6 days by International Contact Dermatitis Research Group standards. Peripheral blood TCR repertoire changes were tracked in vivo in alopecia patients during primary and secondary sensitization to the hapten diphenylcyclopropenone (DPC). Study-level results and caveats: No change with DPC sensitization was found in the number of TCRs above 1 in 1000 frequency, and no evidence of global repertoire structure alterations was found. Alopecia, a presumed autoimmune disease, was present in all patients, so the immune response of the patients might differ from that of healthy individuals. Repeated subsampling changed both the strength of the expansion versus patch-test correlation and the threshold at which the correlation became significant. A positive correlation was found between the number of PT1 expanded TCRs and patch test score, with significance reached at thresholds 8, 16 and 32 but not 4. Expanded TCRs formed significantly more large CDR3 similarity clusters than pre-sensitization or healthy control sets, consistent with antigen-driven responses.

Library preparation employed RACE. Instrument on record: NextSeq 500. Library preparation attached unique molecular identifiers to individual cDNA molecules for quantitative, reproducible TCR counting. For every blood RNA sample, sequencing covered both the TCR alpha and TCR beta chains. The study's processing was this. Samples had a median of about 90,000 TCRs, with a range from roughly 23,224 to 700,000. V, J and CDR3 annotation of the TCR reads was performed with the Decombinator software suite. For the PS versus PT1 abundance plots, all samples were subsampled to the same number of TCRs (28,000). TCRs were defined as expanded if absent before sensitization and observed at least eight times at the 2-week time point. TCRdb cleaned the public reads at Q25 with fastp, built clones with MiXCR and kept in-frame beta chains. Rows are unified per CDR3 protein, each entry keeping the most common DNA and genes. TCRdb, rather than the study authors, made the V and J calls. The sample data list more than 70,000 distinct CDR3 sequences, and 11% of these were observed just once. The ten largest clonotypes hold 1.6% of the sample.

The CDR3 contains 14 residues, cysteine and phenylalanine counted. Solely the CDR3 DNA is kept, with 42 bases framed from the first base. At the junction V is shortened by 7 bases and J by 1 base, with 13 bases in between. In the germline V gene, CDR1 corresponds to MNHEY and CDR2 to SVGEGT. This sample's time point label indicates: patch test 2, 6 weeks after DPC sensitization. This specimen's treatment or condition label, per the study, means: therapeutic diphenylcyclopropenone sensitization with weekly scalp DPC. At each patch-test visit, blood was drawn before the patch test was applied. To be eligible, patients had to be aged 18 to 70, diagnosed with alopecia and judged suitable for DPC therapy, while pregnant patients were excluded. Total RNA was isolated from unfractionated whole blood collected in Tempus Blood RNA tubes. This clonotype has a count of ten or more. The target of this receptor is not known. No per-base quality is available; no much larger clone lies one base away.

The TCR sequence derives from a man between 18 and 29 years old with alopecia areata. Some clones in this sample may be carry-over from other donors' samples. The sequenced sample was whole blood, obtained in connection with sensitization to the hapten diphenylcyclopropenone (DPC). The chain is made from TRBV6-2 or TRBV6-3 and TRBJ2-5; TRBD2 could be the D gene, as 5 bases match. The CDR3 protein: CASTPGLTQETQYF. The nucleotides are TGTGCCAGCACCCCTGGACTTACCCAAGAGACCCAGTACTTC.